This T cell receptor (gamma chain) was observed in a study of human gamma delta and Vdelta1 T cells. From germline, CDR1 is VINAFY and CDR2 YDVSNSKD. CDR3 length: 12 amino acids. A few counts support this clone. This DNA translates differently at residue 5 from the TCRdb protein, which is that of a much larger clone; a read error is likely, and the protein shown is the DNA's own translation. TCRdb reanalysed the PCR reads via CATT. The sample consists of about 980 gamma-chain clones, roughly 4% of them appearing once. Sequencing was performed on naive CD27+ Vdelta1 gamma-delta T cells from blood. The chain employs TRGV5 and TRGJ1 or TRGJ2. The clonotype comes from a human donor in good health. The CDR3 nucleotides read TGTGCCACCTGGGGCAGGCCCTATAAGAAACTCTTT. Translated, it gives CATWGRPYKKLF.